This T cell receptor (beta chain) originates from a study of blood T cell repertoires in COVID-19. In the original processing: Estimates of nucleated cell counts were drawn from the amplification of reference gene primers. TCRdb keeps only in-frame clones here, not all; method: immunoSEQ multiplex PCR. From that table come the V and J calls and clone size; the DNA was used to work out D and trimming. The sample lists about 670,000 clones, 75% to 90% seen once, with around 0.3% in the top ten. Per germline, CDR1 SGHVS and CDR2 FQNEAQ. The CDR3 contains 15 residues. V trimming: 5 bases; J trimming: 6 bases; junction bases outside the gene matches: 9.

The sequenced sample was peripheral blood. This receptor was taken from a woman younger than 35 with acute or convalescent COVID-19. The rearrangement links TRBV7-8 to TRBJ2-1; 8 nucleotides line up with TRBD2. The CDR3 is CASSRSGGLVNEQFF. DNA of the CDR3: TGTGCCAGCAGCCGCTCGGGGGGACTAGTCAATGAGCAGTTCTTC.